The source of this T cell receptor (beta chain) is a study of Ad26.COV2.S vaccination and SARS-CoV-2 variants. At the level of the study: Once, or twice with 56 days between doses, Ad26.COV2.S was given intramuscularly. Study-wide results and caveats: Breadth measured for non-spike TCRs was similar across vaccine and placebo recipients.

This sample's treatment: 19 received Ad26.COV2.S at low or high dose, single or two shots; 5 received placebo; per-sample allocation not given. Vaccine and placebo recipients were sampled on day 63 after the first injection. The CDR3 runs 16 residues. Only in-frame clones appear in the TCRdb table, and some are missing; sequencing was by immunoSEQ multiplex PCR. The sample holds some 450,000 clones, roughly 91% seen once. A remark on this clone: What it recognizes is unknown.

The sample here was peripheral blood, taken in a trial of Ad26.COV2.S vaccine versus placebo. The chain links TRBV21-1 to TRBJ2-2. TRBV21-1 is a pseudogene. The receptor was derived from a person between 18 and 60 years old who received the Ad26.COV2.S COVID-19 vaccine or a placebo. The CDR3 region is CASSTTELANTGELFF. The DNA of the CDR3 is TGTGCCAGCAGCACCACGGAACTCGCGAACACCGGGGAGCTGTTTTTT.